The clone carrying this TCR beta chain was seen once. This CDR3 has 15 residues. CDR1 and CDR2 from the germline V gene are SGHTA and FQGNSA. V was trimmed by 0 bases and J by 6 bases, leaving 12 bases between them. The entry originates in a study of blood T cell repertoires in COVID-19. Using immunoSEQ multiplex PCR, the repertoire was profiled, and TCRdb retains in-frame clones only, with some absent. The sample yields about 150,000 clones, about 80% seen once. The clonotype was recovered from a woman aged 55-75 years with acute or convalescent COVID-19. The source material was peripheral blood. The chain joins TRBV7-2 to TRBJ1-5; D uncertain. The CDR3 sequence: CASSLAAGMVQPQHF. The CDR3 DNA reads TGTGCCAGCAGCTTAGCCGCGGGGATGGTTCAGCCCCAGCATTTT.